The clone carrying this T cell receptor beta chain has at least ten counts. Each CDR3 protein is one row after TCRdb ran MiXCR on the RT-PCR reads. The repertoire holds about 680,000 distinct CDR3 sequences, with 12% to 15% as singletons. Looked up from germline, CDR1 is SGHTA and CDR2 is FQGNSA. V lost 2 bases, J lost 10 bases, and 11 bases lay in between. The CDR3 covers 12 residues. The rearrangement uses TRBV7-2 and TRBJ1-1; D not certain. What was sequenced was memory CD4+ T cells from blood. The clonotype originates from a female donor in good health, serving as a healthy control. For the CDR3, the DNA is TGTGCCAGCAGCTTAATCAGTGTTGGAGCTTTCTTT. Its protein is CASSLISVGAFF.